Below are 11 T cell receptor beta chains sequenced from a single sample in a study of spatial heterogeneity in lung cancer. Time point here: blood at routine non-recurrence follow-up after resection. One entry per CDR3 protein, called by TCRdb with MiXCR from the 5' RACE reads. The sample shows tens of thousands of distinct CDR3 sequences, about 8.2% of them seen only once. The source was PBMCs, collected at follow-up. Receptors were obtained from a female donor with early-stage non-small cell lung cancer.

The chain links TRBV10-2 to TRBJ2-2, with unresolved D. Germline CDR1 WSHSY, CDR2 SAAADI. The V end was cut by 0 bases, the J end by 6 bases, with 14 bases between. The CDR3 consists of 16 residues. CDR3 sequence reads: CASSESSPFNSGELFF. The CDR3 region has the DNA TGCGCCAGCAGTGAGTCCTCACCTTTCAACTCCGGGGAGCTGTTTTTT.

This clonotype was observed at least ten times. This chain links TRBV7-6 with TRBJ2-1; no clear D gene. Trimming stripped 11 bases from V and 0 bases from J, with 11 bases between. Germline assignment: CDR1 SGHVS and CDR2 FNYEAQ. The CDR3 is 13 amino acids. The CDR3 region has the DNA TGTGCCTCCGAGGACCCCTCCTACAATGAGCAGTTCTTC. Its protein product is CASEDPSYNEQFF.

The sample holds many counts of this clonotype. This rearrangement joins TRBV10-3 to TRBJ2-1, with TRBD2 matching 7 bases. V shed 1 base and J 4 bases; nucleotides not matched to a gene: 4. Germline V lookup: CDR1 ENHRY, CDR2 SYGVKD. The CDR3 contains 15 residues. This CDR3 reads CAISEWLAEYNEQFF. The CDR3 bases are TGTGCCATCAGTGAGTGGCTAGCGGAGTACAATGAGCAGTTCTTC.

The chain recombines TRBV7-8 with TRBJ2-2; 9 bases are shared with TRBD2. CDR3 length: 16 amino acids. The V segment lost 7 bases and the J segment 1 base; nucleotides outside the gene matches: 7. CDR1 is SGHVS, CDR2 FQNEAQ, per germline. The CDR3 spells CASIYRLAENTGELFF. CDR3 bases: TGTGCCAGCATCTACCGACTAGCGGAGAACACCGGGGAGCTGTTTTTT.

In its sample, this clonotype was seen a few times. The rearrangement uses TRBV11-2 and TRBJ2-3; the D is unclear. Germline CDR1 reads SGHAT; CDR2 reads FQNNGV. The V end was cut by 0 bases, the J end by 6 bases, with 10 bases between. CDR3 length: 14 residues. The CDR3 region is CASSLDWSSDTQYF. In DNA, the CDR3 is TGTGCCAGCAGCTTAGATTGGTCCAGTGATACGCAGTATTTT. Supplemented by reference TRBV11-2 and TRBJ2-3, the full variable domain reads EAGVAQSPRYKIIEKRQSVAFWCNPISGHATLYWYQQILGQGPKLLIQFQNNGVVDDSQLPKDRFSAERLKGVDSTLKIQPAKLEDSAVYLCASSLDWSSDTQYFGPGTRLTVL.

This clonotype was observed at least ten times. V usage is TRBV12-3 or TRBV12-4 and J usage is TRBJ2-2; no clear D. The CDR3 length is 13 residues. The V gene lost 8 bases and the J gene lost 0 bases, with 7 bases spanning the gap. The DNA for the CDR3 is TGTGCCAGCCCTACCCCGAACACCGGGGAGCTGTTTTTT. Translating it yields CASPTPNTGELFF.

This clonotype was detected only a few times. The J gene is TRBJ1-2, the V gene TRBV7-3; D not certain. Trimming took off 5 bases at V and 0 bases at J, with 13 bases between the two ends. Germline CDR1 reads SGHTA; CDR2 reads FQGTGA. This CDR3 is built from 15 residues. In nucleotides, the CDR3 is TGTGCCAGCAGCCTCCGCGAGGTAGCTAACTATGGCTACACCTTC. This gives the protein CASSLREVANYGYTF.

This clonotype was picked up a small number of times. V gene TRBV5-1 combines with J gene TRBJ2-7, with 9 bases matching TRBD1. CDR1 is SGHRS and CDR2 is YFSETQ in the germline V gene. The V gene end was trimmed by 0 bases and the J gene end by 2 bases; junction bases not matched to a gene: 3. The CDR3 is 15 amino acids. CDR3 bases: TGCGCCAGCAGCTTGGGACAGGGGGTGACCTACGAGCAGTACTTC. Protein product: CASSLGQGVTYEQYF.

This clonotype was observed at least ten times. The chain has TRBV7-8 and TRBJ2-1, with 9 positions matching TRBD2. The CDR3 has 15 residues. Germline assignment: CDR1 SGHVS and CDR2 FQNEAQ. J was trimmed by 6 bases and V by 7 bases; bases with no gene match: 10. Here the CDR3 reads CASTPPIAGVNEQFF. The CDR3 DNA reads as TGTGCCAGCACCCCACCAATAGCGGGAGTCAATGAGCAGTTCTTC.

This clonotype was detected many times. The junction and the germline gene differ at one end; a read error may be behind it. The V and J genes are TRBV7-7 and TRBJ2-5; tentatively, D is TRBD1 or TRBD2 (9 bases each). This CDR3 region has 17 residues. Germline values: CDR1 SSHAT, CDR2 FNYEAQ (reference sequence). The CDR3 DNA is TGTGCTAGCAGCTTAGCGGGAGACAGGGGGTTTCAAGAGACCCAGTACTTC. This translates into CASSLAGDRGFQETQYF.

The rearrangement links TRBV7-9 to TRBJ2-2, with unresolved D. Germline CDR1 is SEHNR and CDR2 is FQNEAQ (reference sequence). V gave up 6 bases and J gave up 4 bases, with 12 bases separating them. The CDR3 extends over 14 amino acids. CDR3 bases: TGTGCCAGCAGACTCATGGTTTCCACCGGGGAGCTGTTTTTT. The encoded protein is CASRLMVSTGELFF.